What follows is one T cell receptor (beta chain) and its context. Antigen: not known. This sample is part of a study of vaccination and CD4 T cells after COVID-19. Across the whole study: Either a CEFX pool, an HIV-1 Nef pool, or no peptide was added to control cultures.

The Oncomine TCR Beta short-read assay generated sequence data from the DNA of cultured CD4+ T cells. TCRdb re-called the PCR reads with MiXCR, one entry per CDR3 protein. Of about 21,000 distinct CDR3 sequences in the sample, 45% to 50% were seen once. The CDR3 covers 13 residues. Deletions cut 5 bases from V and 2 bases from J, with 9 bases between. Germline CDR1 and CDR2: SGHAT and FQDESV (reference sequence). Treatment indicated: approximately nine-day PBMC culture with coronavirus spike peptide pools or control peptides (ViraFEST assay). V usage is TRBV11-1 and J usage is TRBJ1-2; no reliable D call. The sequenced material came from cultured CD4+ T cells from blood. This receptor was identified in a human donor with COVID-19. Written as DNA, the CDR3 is TGTGCCAGCAGCCGCAGGAGCAACTATGGCTACACCTTC. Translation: CASSRRSNYGYTF.